The 20 T cell receptor beta chains given below trace back to one sample, sequenced in a study of T-cell memory formation after mild COVID-19. TCRdb independently ran MiXCR on the 5' RACE reads; one entry per CDR3 protein. Among hundreds of thousands of distinct CDR3 sequences, roughly 8% were seen once, and the ten largest hold less than 25%. The specimen was PBMCs or a T cell subset sorted from them (not recorded which). These TCRs come from a man in his late teens or twenties who had mild COVID-19 (a few samples of this study predate the infection). Cell type and time point are not known.

This clonotype was picked up a small number of times. The CDR3 nucleotides read TGTGCCAGCAGCCCCCGGGGCCAGGACACTGAAGCTTTCTTT. As protein: CASSPRGQDTEAFF. This sequence joins TRBV7-9 and TRBJ1-1; the D gene is possibly TRBD1 (5 bases). The V gene lost 5 bases and the J gene lost 3 bases, with 13 bases spanning the gap. Germline values: CDR1 SEHNR, CDR2 FQNEAQ (reference sequence). The CDR3 has 14 residues.

The chain's CDR3 is CASSGRDAYEQYF. The CDR3 DNA follows: TGTGCCAGCAGCGGACGGGACGCCTACGAGCAGTACTTC. The V and J genes are TRBV7-6 and TRBJ2-7, with D perhaps TRBD1 or TRBD2 (5 bases each). The CDR3 has 13 amino acids. Trimming left V 5 bases short and J 2 bases short, with 10 bases between. The germline gives CDR1 SGHVS, CDR2 FNYEAQ.

This clonotype was observed once. The chain combines TRBV12-3 or TRBV12-4 with TRBJ2-7; possibly TRBD1 for D (5 bases). Deletions cut 3 bases from V and 2 bases from J, with 11 bases between. The CDR3 has 14 amino acids. The CDR3: CASSLQGIPYEQYV. The CDR3 nucleotides are TGTGCCAGCAGTTTGCAGGGAATTCCCTACGAGCAGTACGTC.

This clonotype was picked up a small number of times. The chain has TRBV3-1 and TRBJ2-7; a possible D gene is TRBD1 (6 bases). There are 12 residues in the CDR3. Trimming pared 2 bases from V and 7 bases from J, leaving 9 bases between. CDR1 LGHDT and CDR2 YNNKEL come from the germline V gene (reference sequence). The CDR3 loop is CASSQTGQEQYF. Written as DNA, the CDR3 is TGTGCCAGCAGCCAAACAGGACAGGAGCAGTACTTC.

This sequence joins TRBV27 and TRBJ2-7, with 9 bases fitting TRBD1. CDR3 size: 15 residues. Germline values: CDR1 MNHEY, CDR2 SMNVEV (reference sequence). V lost 6 bases to trimming and J lost 4 bases; unmatched junction nucleotides: 10. Here the CDR3 DNA reads TGTGCCAGCAGCCCCCTCGGTGGGACAGGGTACGAGCAGTACTTC. Its protein product is CASSPLGGTGYEQYF.

J is TRBJ1-5 and V is TRBV4-2; D remains unclear. Trimming stripped 1 base from V and 4 bases from J, with 8 bases between. In germline, CDR1 is LGHNA, CDR2 YNFKEQ. The CDR3 is 14 residues long. CDR3 protein: CASSQGHTNQPQHF. The CDR3 DNA reads as TGTGCCAGCAGCCAAGGACATACTAATCAGCCCCAGCATTTT.

The rearrangement joins TRBV12-5 to TRBJ2-5, with 8 bases lining up with TRBD1. Trimming took 1 base from V and 7 from J; bases not matched to a gene: 14. The CDR3 length is 17 residues. Germline V gene data show CDR1 as LGHNT and CDR2 as FRNRAP. CDR3 bases: TGTGCTAGTGGTTTGGCCCAGACAGGGGCCGGATGGGTGACCCAGTACTTC. Protein product: CASGLAQTGAGWVTQYF.

The rearrangement links TRBV4-2 to TRBJ1-4; weak D call: TRBD1 (6 bases). Germline V gene data show CDR1 as LGHNA and CDR2 as YNFKEQ. V dropped 5 bases and J dropped 5 bases, with 12 bases sitting between them. CDR3 length: 14 residues. DNA for the CDR3: TGTGCCAGCAGCGCAGCAGGGGTAAATGAAAAACTGTTTTTT. Translating gives CASSAAGVNEKLFF.

This clonotype was recorded a few times. This chain links TRBV16 with TRBJ2-7, with TRBD1 matching over 8 bases. Germline lookup yields CDR1 KGHSY and CDR2 FQNENV. The trim removed 2 bases at V and 0 bases at J, leaving 9 bases unmatched. This CDR3 spans 17 amino acids. CDR3 DNA: TGTGCCAGCAGCCAACTTGGGGGACAGGAGAGCTCCTACGAGCAGTACTTC. Translated, it gives CASSQLGGQESSYEQYF.

This clonotype has only a few counts. The gene calls are TRBV3-1 and TRBJ2-2; weak D call: TRBD1 (6 bases). The CDR3 consists of 16 residues. V shed 3 bases and J shed 1 base, with 12 bases lying between them. The germline V gene has CDR1 LGHDT and CDR2 YNNKEL (reference sequence). CDR3 protein: CASSQAGTLNTGELFF. CDR3 sequence (DNA): TGTGCCAGCAGCCAGGCCGGGACACTGAACACCGGGGAGCTGTTTTTT.

The CDR3 sequence: CASSLNSGSNYGYTF. Written as DNA, the CDR3 is TGTGCCAGCAGCTTAAATAGCGGCAGTAACTATGGCTACACCTTC. The V gene is TRBV7-9, the J gene TRBJ1-2; D not resolved. The germline V and J ends were trimmed by 2 bases and 1 base, with 11 bases remaining between them. CDR3 length equals 15 residues. Germline lookup yields CDR1 SEHNR and CDR2 FQNEAQ (reference sequence).

The chain recombines TRBV4-1 with TRBJ1-3; D is unclear. Trimming removed 0 bases at V and 0 bases at J, with 27 bases between. Per the germline V gene, CDR1 is MGHRA and CDR2 is YSYEKL. The CDR3 consists of 22 residues. The CDR3 region is CASSQETPLPRYGATSGNTIYF. The CDR3 nucleotides are TGCGCCAGCAGCCAAGAGACCCCCCTTCCCCGGTACGGTGCGACCTCTGGAAACACCATATATTTT.

A few counts support this clonotype. The chain is built from TRBV6-1 and TRBJ2-4, with 10 bases identical to TRBD1. The CDR3 length is 14 residues. In germline, CDR1 is MNHNS, CDR2 SASEGT. The V segment lost 6 bases and the J segment 1 base; nucleotides outside the gene matches: 0. The CDR3, as DNA: TGTGCCAGCAGGGACAGGGGGGCCAAAAACATTCAGTACTTC. Translation: CASRDRGAKNIQYF.

This clonotype was detected a few times. V is TRBV5-1 and J is TRBJ2-3; D gene uncertain. The germline V gene encodes CDR1 SGHRS and CDR2 YFSETQ. V was clipped by 4 bases and J by 0 bases, with 9 bases between them. The CDR3 contains 14 residues. The CDR3 bases are TGCGCCAGCAGCACCGATTCTAGCACAGATACGCAGTATTTT. Translated: CASSTDSSTDTQYF.

The chain recombines TRBV18 with TRBJ1-6; 9 bases align to TRBD1. V shed 3 bases and J 7 bases; nucleotides not matched to a gene: 4. The CDR3 runs 15 residues. The V gene's germline CDR1 is KGHSH and CDR2 LQKENI. DNA for the CDR3: TGTGCCAGCTCACCCGGGACAGGGAAAAATTCACCCCTCCACTTT. Translation gives CASSPGTGKNSPLHF.

Points on this clonotype: Because the CDR3's place on the DNA is in doubt, the DNA is left out and the CDR3 is given as listed by TCRdb. The chain joins TRBV7-5 to TRBJ2-6; the DNA was not compared with TRBD2, the D call given in the table. TRBV7-5 is labeled a pseudogene. The CDR3 contains 21 residues when both ends are counted. The CDR3 is CISVPEARSDLHRSGANVLTF.

The genes are TRBV7-2 and TRBJ1-2; no clear D. CDR1 is SGHTA and CDR2 is FQGNSA in the germline V gene. V was shortened by 7 bases and J by 0 bases, with 15 bases between the two germline ends. The CDR3 runs 15 residues. CDR3 bases: TGTGCCAGCACCTATGTCCTGCCACCTAACTATGGCTACACCTTC. This gives the protein CASTYVLPPNYGYTF.

The rearrangement links TRBV29-1 to TRBJ2-3; no reliable D call. The V end lost 7 bases, the J end lost 0 bases, and 11 bases lay between the germline ends. Germline CDR1 is SQVTM and CDR2 is ANQGSEA. The CDR3 has 13 residues. The CDR3 bases are TGCAGCGCGCAGGCGACTAGCACAGATACGCAGTATTTT. Translation: CSAQATSTDTQYF.

The sample holds a few counts of this clonotype. This chain links TRBV7-2 with TRBJ2-1; D tentatively fits TRBD1 or TRBD2 (7 bases each). Trimming stripped 5 bases from V and 8 bases from J, with 22 bases between. Germline CDR1 is SGHTA and CDR2 is FQGNSA. The CDR3 has 16 residues. The CDR3 here is CASSARRGGAKDEQFF. The CDR3 bases are TGTGCCAGCAGCGCCCGCAGGGGGGGGGCTAAGGATGAGCAGTTCTTC.

The chain couples TRBV20-1 to TRBJ1-5; D is perhaps TRBD1 (6 bases). The CDR3 is made up of 12 amino acids. Germline V lookup: CDR1 DFQATT, CDR2 SNEGSKA (reference sequence). Trimming took off 6 bases at V and 9 bases at J, with 15 bases between the two ends. The CDR3 region has the DNA TGCAGTGCGCCTTCTCAGGGGTCGCCCCAGCATTTT. Its protein is CSAPSQGSPQHF.